By proportion, the clone carrying this T cell receptor beta chain is large. Its cognate antigen is unknown. The record originates from a study of EBV T-cell therapy then PD-1 blockade in nasopharyngeal carcinoma. The protocol was immunoSEQ multiplex PCR, while the TCRdb copy is restricted to in-frame clones and leaves out a portion. The sample has about 19,000 clones; roughly 84% are singletons. The germline CDR1 and CDR2 sequences are MNHEY and SVGAGI. The CDR3 covers 12 residues. The V gene lost 2 bases and the J gene lost 9 bases, with 10 bases spanning the gap. The treatment denotes: AdE1-LMPpoly-expanded autologous EBV-specific T-cell therapy followed by anti-PD-1 nivolumab.

The receptor was derived from a man aged 35-49 years with nasopharyngeal carcinoma. J is TRBJ1-2 and V is TRBV6-5; D is uncertain. This sample comprised CD8+ T cells from blood, obtained around day 34 from a patient whose treatment included autologous EBV-specific T cells and nivolumab. Written as DNA, the CDR3 is TGTGCCAGCAGTTACGTCGGAGGAAGCTACACCTTC. Protein product: CASSYVGGSYTF.